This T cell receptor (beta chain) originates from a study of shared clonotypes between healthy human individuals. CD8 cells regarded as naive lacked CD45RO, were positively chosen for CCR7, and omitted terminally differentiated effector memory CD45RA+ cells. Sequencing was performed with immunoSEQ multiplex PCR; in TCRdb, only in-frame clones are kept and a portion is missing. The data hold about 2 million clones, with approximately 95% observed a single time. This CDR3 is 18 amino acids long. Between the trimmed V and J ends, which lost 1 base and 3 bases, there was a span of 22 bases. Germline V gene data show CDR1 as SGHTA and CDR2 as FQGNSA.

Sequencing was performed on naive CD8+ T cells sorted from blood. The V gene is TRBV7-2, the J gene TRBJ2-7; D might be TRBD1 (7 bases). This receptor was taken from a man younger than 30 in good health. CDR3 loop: CASSLGGTGQRLDYEQYF. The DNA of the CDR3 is TGTGCCAGCAGCTTAGGTGGTACGGGACAGCGACTAGACTACGAGCAGTACTTC.